This T cell receptor (beta chain) was sequenced in a study of CD8 T cells in ankylosing spondylitis. CDR1 MNHEY and CDR2 SMNVEV come from the germline V gene (reference sequence). The CDR3 length is 14 residues. Trimming at V came to 5 bases and at J to 4 bases, leaving 7 bases not matched to a gene. Using its own MiXCR run on the 5' RACE reads, TCRdb lists one record per CDR3 protein. The repertoire consists of around 130,000 distinct CDR3 sequences, with approximately 9.7% occurring once and the leading ten covering approximately 3.3%. This clonotype was seen only a few times. This receptor was obtained from a male donor with ankylosing spondylitis or in good health (not recorded which). Sequencing was done on a sample of blood, either unsorted or a sorted T cell fraction (not recorded which). The chain links TRBV27 to TRBJ2-7, with 8 bases lining up with TRBD1. In DNA form, the CDR3 reads TGTGCCAGCAGTGCGGACAGGGCCCCGTACGAGCAGTACTTC. Translating it yields CASSADRAPYEQYF.